This T cell receptor (beta chain) comes out of a study of blood T cell repertoires in COVID-19. Study-level information: Some COVID-19 samples were acute and others convalescent; all came from the United States, Italy and Spain. The analysed material was cDNA or gDNA that came from T cells, B-cell-depleted T cells, or PBMCs.

Clones were sequenced by immunoSEQ multiplex PCR, and TCRdb holds only the in-frame ones, with some missing. The sample records around 97,000 clones, almost 85% being singletons. Germline V gene sequence: CDR1 MNHEY, CDR2 SVGAGI. The CDR3 consists of 16 residues. V shed 2 bases and J shed 6 bases, with 14 bases lying between them. This rearrangement joins TRBV6-5 to TRBJ1-6, with D possibly matching TRBD1 (6 bases). The sequencing input was peripheral blood. The TCR originated in a man aged 65-85 years with acute or convalescent COVID-19. CDR3 nucleotides: TGTGCCAGCAGTTACCGAGGACAGAAAATTAATTCACCCCTCCACTTT. Translated: CASSYRGQKINSPLHF.